A single TCR beta chain is shown here with its context. The sample is drawn from a study of blood T cells in healthy people across ages. Combining a sample-barcoded 5' primer with a J-beta primer mix, a second PCR ran for roughly 7 to 11 cycles. In TCRdb, the 5' RACE reads were re-called with MiXCR into one record per CDR3 protein. The table lists about 1.5 million distinct CDR3 sequences, 35% to 45% of them singletons, with 4% in the top ten. Germline assignment: CDR1 SGHRS and CDR2 YFSETQ. Trimming shortened V by 6 bases and J by 4 bases, and 13 bases separated the two germline ends. The CDR3 is 14 amino acids.

The TCR comes from a woman between 18 and 30 years old in good health. The genes are TRBV5-1 and TRBJ2-2, with D perhaps being TRBD1 or TRBD2 (5 bases each). Sequencing input: blood. CDR3 residues: CASIGTPGTGELFF. The CDR3 region has the DNA TGCGCCAGCATCGGGACCCCGGGCACCGGGGAGCTGTTTTTT.